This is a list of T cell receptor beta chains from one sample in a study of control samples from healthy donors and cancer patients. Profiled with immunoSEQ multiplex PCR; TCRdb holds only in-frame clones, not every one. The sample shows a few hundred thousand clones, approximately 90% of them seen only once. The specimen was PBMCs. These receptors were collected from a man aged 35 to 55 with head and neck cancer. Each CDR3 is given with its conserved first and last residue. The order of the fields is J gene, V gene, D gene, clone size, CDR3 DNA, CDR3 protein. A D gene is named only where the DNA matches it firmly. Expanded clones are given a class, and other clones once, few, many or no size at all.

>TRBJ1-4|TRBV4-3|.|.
TGCGCCAGCAGCCAAGATTTAGGGGGGGAAAAACTGTTTTTT
CASSQDLGGEKLFF
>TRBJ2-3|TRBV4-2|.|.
TGTGCCAGCAGCCAAACCCGGGACTCCTGGGATACGCAGTATTTT
CASSQTRDSWDTQYF
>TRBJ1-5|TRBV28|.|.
TGTGCCAGCAGTCGGCGCAGGGGAGTAGGTCGCAATCAGCCCCAGCATTTT
CASSRRRGVGRNQPQHF
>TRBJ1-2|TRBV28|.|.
TGTGCCAGCACCAATGAGGATGGCTACACCTTC
CASTNEDGYTF
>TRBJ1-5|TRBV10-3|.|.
TGTGCCATCAGTGAGTCACAACAGTCTAGCAATCAGCCCCAGCATTTT
CAISESQQSSNQPQHF
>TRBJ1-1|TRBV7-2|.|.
TGTGCCAGCAGCTTCAGCAGGATCACTGAAGCTTTCTTT
CASSFSRITEAFF
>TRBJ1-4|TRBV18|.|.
TGTGCCAGCTCACCGCAGACAGCCTTTAATGAAAAACTGTTTTTT
CASSPQTAFNEKLFF
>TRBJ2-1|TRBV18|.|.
TGTGCCAGCTCAAAGACCCGGGACGGAGACTACAATGAGCAGTTCTTC
CASSKTRDGDYNEQFF
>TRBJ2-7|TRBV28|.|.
TGTGCCAGCAGCTACATTGGCGGAGGGAGCTCCTACGAGCAGTACTTC
CASSYIGGGSSYEQYF
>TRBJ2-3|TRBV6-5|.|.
TGTGCCAGCAGAACTAGGGATACGCAGTATTTT
CASRTRDTQYF
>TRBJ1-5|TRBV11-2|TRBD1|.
TGTGCCAGCAGCTTAGAGGCAGGGGGAGGGCCCCAGCATTTT
CASSLEAGGGPQHF
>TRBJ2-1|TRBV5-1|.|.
TGCGCCAGCAGCCCGGCGGTCCCCCATCATGAGCAGTTCTTC
CASSPAVPHHEQFF
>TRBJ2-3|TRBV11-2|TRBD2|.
TGTGCCAGCAGCTTCGGTGGAACAAGACTAGCGGGGACCACAGATACGCAGTATTTT
CASSFGGTRLAGTTDTQYF
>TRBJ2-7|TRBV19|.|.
TGTGCCAGTAGTATGGGGCGGACATACAATACCTACGAGCAGTACTTC
CASSMGRTYNTYEQYF
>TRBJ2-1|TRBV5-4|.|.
TGTGCCAGCAGCTTGGACCGCTGGGCCAATGAGCAGTTCTTC
CASSLDRWANEQFF
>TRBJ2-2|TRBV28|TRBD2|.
TGTGCCGCAGCGGGAAGGACCGGGGAGCTGTTTTTT
CAAAGRTGELFF
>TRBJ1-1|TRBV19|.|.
TGTGCCAGGACATTTAATCTGAACACTGAAGCTTTCTTT
CARTFNLNTEAFF
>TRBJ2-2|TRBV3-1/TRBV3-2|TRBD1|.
TGTGCCAGCAGAATAACCGGGACAGGGCCCCCGGGGGTGCCCGGGGAGCTGTTTTTT
CASRITGTGPPGVPGELFF
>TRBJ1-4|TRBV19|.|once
TGTGCCAGTAGTATTGGGGGACGGATCCCCCCAGAGGGACTGTTTTTT
CASSIGGRIPPEGLFF
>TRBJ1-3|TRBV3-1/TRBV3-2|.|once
TGTGCCAGCAGCCAAGAGGTAGGAACGGACACCATATATTTT
CASSQEVGTDTIYF
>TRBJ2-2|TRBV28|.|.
TGTGCCAGCAGTTTACTGGACGGGGTCAGGGGTACCGGGGAGCTGTTTTTT
CASSLLDGVRGTGELFF
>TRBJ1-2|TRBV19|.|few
TGTGCCAGTAGTATGGGTGGTGGCGGCGACTATGGCTACACCTTC
CASSMGGGGDYGYTF
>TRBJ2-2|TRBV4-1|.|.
TGCGCCAGCAGCCAAGATTGGGCACCCAGAGGGTCCGGGGAGCTGTTTTTT
CASSQDWAPRGSGELFF
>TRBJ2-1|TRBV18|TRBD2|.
TGTGCCAGCTCACCACGGGGTAGCGGGGGCTCCTACAATGAGCAGTTCTTC
CASSPRGSGGSYNEQFF
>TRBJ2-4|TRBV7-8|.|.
TGTGCCAGCAGCTTAGAGAGGGTAGAGTGGTTCTTC
CASSLERVEWFF
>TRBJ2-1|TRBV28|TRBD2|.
TGTGCCAGCAGGGGTAGCGGGAGTGAGGCCTACAATGAGCAGTTCTTC
CASRGSGSEAYNEQFF
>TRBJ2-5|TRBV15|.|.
TGTGCCACCCGGACGGACGTCCCTGGGGAGACCCAGTACTTC
CATRTDVPGETQYF
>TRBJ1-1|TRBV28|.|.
TGTGCCAGCAGTTTAGGAGGGAACACTGAAGCTTTCTTT
CASSLGGNTEAFF
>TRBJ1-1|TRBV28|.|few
TGTGCCAGCAGTTTCGGCCAGGGCCTGGGCACTGAAGCTTTCTTT
CASSFGQGLGTEAFF
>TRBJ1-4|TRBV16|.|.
TGTGCCAGCAGCCAATCGGGGGTAGCAACTAATGAAAAACTGTTTTTT
CASSQSGVATNEKLFF
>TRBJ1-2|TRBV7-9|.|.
TGTGCCAGCAGCCCCAATGCCCTTAGCTACACCTTC
CASSPNALSYTF
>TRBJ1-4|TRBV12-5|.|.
TGTGCTAGTGGTTTGGGGAGCAAAGTTAATGAAAAACTGTTTTTT
CASGLGSKVNEKLFF
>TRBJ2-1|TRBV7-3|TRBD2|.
TGTGCCAGCAGCTATAGCGGGAGTGGCTACAATGAGCAGTTCTTC
CASSYSGSGYNEQFF
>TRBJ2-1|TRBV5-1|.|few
TGCGCCAGCAGCACGGCCGGACAGTTAAATGAGCAGTTCTTC
CASSTAGQLNEQFF
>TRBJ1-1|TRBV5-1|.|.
TGCGCCAGCAGCGTGGGGGGGAGTAACACTGAAGCTTTCTTT
CASSVGGSNTEAFF
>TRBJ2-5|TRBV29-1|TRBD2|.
TGCAGCGTTGAACCCGGACTAGCGGGGGGGGAGACCCAGTACTTC
CSVEPGLAGGETQYF
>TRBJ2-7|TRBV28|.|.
TGTGCCAGCGTAGCCGGGACTGATTACGAGCAGTACTTC
CASVAGTDYEQYF
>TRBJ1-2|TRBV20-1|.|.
TGCAGTGCTAAGGGAACCGATGGCTACACCTTC
CSAKGTDGYTF
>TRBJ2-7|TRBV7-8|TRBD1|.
TGTGCCAGCAGCTTAGGGGACAGGGGAGGGTCCTACGAGCAGTACTTC
CASSLGDRGGSYEQYF
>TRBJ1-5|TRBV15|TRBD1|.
TGTGCCACCACGGGACAGGGGGTCAGTAGCAATCAGCCCCAGCATTTT
CATTGQGVSSNQPQHF
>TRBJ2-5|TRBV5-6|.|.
TGTGCCAGCAGCTCTCAAGAGACCCAGTACTTC
CASSSQETQYF
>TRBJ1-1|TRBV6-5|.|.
TGTGCCAGCAGTTTCGGTCGAGGGAAAGCTTTCTTT
CASSFGRGKAFF
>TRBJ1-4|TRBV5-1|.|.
TGCGCCAGCAGGCCTGACGACGAAAAACTGTTTTTT
CASRPDDEKLFF
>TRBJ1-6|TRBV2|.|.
TGTGCCAGCAGGGAGAGGGAGAATTCACCCCTCCACTTT
CASRERENSPLHF
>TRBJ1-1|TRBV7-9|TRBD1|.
TGTGCCAGCAGCTTAGGGGACAGGAGCCTGACTGAAGCTTTCTTT
CASSLGDRSLTEAFF
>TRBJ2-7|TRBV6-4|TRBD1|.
TGTGCCAGCAGCCCGACAGGGATCACCTACGAGCAGTACTTC
CASSPTGITYEQYF
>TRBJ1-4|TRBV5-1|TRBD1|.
TGCGCCAGCAGCCGAAACCCGGGACAGGGGCCTGAGCTAGGAGAAAAACTGTTTTTT
CASSRNPGQGPELGEKLFF
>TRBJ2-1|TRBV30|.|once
TGTGCCTTCAAGGCGCCCTCCTACAATGAGCAGTTCTTC
CAFKAPSYNEQFF
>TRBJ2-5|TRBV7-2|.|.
TGTGCCAGCAGCTTAAATGAGGAGACCCAGTACTTC
CASSLNEETQYF
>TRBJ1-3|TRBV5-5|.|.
TGTGCCAGCAGCTCTTGGGGACTTGGAAACACCATATATTTT
CASSSWGLGNTIYF
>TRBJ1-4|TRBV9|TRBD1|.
TGTGCCAGCAGCACATCAGGGGGCTCCGATGAAAAACTGTTTTTT
CASSTSGGSDEKLFF
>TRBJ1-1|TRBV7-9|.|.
TGTGCCAGCAGCTCATCCACGGGGGCTGACACTGAAGCTTTCTTT
CASSSSTGADTEAFF
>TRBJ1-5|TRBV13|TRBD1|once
TGTGCCAGCAGCCGACAGGGCTCCAATCAGCCCCAGCATTTT
CASSRQGSNQPQHF
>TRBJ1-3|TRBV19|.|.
TGTGCCAGTAGTATCCAGGGAAACACCATATATTTT
CASSIQGNTIYF
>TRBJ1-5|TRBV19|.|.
TGTGCCAGTAGGGGAATCGCTACCAGTCAGCCCCAGCATTTT
CASRGIATSQPQHF
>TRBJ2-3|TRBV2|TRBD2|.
TGTGCCAGCAGCGGACTAGCTAAGCAAACCCTTAGCACAGATACGCAGTATTTT
CASSGLAKQTLSTDTQYF
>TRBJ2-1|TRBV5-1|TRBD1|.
TGCGCCAGCAGCTTCGGACAGGGAACCTACAATGAGCAGTTCTTC
CASSFGQGTYNEQFF